This entry features one T cell receptor beta chain sequence. The antigen is unknown. This specimen comes from a study of shared clonotypes between healthy human individuals. Germline loops: CDR1 LNHDA, CDR2 SQIVND (reference sequence). Trimming removed 5 bases at V and 0 bases at J, with 12 bases between. CDR3 size: 15 residues. Study observations and caveats: Clonotypes that were shared across a handful of donors made up roughly 5.2% of naive CD4 clonotypes. Non-shared clonotypes displayed generation probabilities falling below those of clonotypes present in all four donors. In the sorted subsets, rarefaction showed sequencing was incomplete despite large depth.

Sorted-subset replicate PCRs used 200 ng DNA, 30,000 or so T cell genomes. Using immunoSEQ multiplex PCR, the repertoire was profiled, and TCRdb retains in-frame clones only, with some absent. Of roughly 2,500,000 clones listed, over 85% are singletons. The chain links TRBV19 to TRBJ2-3, with D hard to call. This TCR derives from a man younger than 35 in good health. Some clones in this sample may be carry-over from other donors' samples. The sample taken for sequencing was naive CD4+ T cells from PBMCs. The sample's subset: CD45RA+ positively selected. CDR3: CASSPASASTDTQYF. For the CDR3, the DNA is TGTGCCAGTAGTCCAGCCAGCGCTAGCACAGATACGCAGTATTTT.